This is a list of T cell receptor beta chains from one sample in a study of cytomegalovirus exposure and HLA in healthy donors. The method was immunoSEQ multiplex PCR; TCRdb's version includes in-frame clones alone and lacks a portion of them. The table includes fewer than 200,000 clones, approximately 78% detected once. What was sequenced was PBMCs. The receptors were sampled from a girl aged 2 to 10 in good health and CMV-seropositive. CDR3s include the opening cysteine and the closing phenylalanine or tryptophan. Each record gives: clone size, J gene, V gene, D gene, CDR3 DNA, CDR3 protein. A D gene is named only where the DNA matches it firmly. For some rows the clone size is stated as once, few or many, or as a class when expanded; others skip it.

size: -
J: TRBJ2-1
V: TRBV5-1
D: -
DNA: TGCGCCAGCAGCAAGGAGGGGACTTCATACAATGAGCAGTTCTTC
CDR3: CASSKEGTSYNEQFF

size: -
J: TRBJ2-3
V: TRBV9
D: TRBD1
DNA: TGTGCCAGCAGCTCAAGGACAGGGGGAAACACAGATACGCAGTATTTT
CDR3: CASSSRTGGNTDTQYF

size: -
J: TRBJ1-3
V: TRBV29-1
D: TRBD1
DNA: TGCAGCGTGGCTGGGACAGGGGGTGGAAACACCATATATTTT
CDR3: CSVAGTGGGNTIYF

size: -
J: TRBJ2-5
V: TRBV30
D: TRBD2
DNA: TGTGCCTGGAATCTAGCGGCTAGCCTCCAAGAGACCCAGTACTTC
CDR3: CAWNLAASLQETQYF

size: -
J: TRBJ1-5
V: TRBV27
D: TRBD1
DNA: TGTGCCAGCAGTCCCTTAGGGGGCGTCGGCAATCAGCCCCAGCATTTT
CDR3: CASSPLGGVGNQPQHF

size: -
J: TRBJ2-3
V: TRBV6-1
D: -
DNA: TGTGCCAGCAGTGAAGGGGGCTGGCGCACAGATACGCAGTATTTT
CDR3: CASSEGGWRTDTQYF

size: once
J: TRBJ2-7
V: TRBV5-1
D: -
DNA: TGCGCCAGCAGCTTGGGGTCGGGCTACGAGCAGTACTTC
CDR3: CASSLGSGYEQYF

size: -
J: TRBJ2-1
V: TRBV6-4
D: -
DNA: TGTGCCAGCAGTGACTCAGGAGGGTCCAATGAGCAGTTCTTC
CDR3: CASSDSGGSNEQFF

size: once
J: TRBJ2-3
V: TRBV19
D: TRBD1
DNA: TGTGCCAGTAGTCCTAACAGGGGTATTGCAGATACGCAGTATTTT
CDR3: CASSPNRGIADTQYF

size: -
J: TRBJ2-3
V: TRBV6-6
D: -
DNA: TGTGCCAGCAGTTACGTGGGCATTCGTGGTACGCAGTATTTT
CDR3: CASSYVGIRGTQYF

size: -
J: TRBJ2-5
V: TRBV28
D: TRBD1
DNA: TGTGCCAGCGGGATTTGGACAGGGCAAGAGACCCAGTACTTC
CDR3: CASGIWTGQETQYF

size: -
J: TRBJ2-1
V: TRBV4-1
D: -
DNA: TGCGCCAGCAGCCAAGTGGGGGGTCGTAGGGATGAGCAGTTCTTC
CDR3: CASSQVGGRRDEQFF